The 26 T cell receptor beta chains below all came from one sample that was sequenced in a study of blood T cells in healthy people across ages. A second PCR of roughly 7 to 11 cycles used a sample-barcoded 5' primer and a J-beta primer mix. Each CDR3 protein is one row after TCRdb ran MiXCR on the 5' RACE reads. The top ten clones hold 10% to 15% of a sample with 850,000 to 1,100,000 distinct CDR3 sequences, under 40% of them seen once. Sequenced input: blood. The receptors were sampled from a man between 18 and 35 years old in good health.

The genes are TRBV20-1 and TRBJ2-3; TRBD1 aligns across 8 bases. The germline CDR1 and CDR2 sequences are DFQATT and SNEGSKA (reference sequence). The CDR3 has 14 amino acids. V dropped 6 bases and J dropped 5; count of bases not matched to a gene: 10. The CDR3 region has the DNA TGCAGTGCAAAATTGACAGGGGCAGGAGATACGCAGTATTTT. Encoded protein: CSAKLTGAGDTQYF.

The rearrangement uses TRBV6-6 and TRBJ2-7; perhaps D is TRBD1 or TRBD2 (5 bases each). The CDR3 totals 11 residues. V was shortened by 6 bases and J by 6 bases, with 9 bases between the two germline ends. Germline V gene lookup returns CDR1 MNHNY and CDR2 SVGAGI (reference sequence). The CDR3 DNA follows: TGTGCCAGCAGGTCGGGGACCGAGCAGTACTTC. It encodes CASRSGTEQYF.

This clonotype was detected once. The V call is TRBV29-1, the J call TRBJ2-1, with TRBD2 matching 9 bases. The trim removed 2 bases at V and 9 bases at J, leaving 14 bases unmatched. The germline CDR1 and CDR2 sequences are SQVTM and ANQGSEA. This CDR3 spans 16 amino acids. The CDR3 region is CSVENMLAGKGIEQFF. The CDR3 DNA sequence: TGCAGCGTTGAAAATATGCTAGCGGGAAAGGGGATTGAGCAGTTCTTC.

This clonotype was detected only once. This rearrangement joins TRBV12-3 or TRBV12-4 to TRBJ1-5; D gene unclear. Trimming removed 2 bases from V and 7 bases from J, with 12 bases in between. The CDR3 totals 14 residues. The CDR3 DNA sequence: TGTGCCAGCAGTTTAAGGGCGGCCGGGCAGCCCCAGCATTTT. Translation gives CASSLRAAGQPQHF.

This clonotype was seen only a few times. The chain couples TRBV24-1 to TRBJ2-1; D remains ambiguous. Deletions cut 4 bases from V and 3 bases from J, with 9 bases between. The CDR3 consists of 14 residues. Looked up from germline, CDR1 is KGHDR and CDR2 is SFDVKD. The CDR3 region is CATSDRRHYNEQFF. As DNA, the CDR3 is TGTGCCACCAGTGACCGCAGACACTACAATGAGCAGTTCTTC.

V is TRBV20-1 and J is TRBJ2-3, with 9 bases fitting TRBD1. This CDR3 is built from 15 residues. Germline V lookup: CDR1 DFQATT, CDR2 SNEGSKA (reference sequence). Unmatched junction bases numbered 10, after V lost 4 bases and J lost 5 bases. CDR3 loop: CSANVQGAQQDTQYF. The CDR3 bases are TGCAGTGCTAACGTACAGGGGGCACAACAAGATACGCAGTATTTT.

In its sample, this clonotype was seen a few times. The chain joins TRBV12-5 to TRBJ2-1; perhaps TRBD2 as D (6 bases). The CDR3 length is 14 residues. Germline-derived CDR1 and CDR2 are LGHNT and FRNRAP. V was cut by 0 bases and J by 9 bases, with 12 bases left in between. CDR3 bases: TGTGCTAGTGGTTTGGTCTGGGGGGAGGCTGAGCAGTTCTTC. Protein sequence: CASGLVWGEAEQFF.

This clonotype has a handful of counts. The CDR3 nucleotides read TGTGCCAGCAGGGTCAGGGATTGGAGGGCCAACGTCCTGACTTTC. Amino acid sequence: CASRVRDWRANVLTF. The chain joins TRBV2 to TRBJ2-6; maybe TRBD1 (5 bases). V was trimmed by 6 bases and J by 5 bases, leaving 14 bases between them. The length of the CDR3 is 15 residues. Germline V CDR1 and CDR2: SNHLY, FYNNEI. The full variable domain, completed using reference TRBV2 and TRBJ2-6, is EPEVTQTPSHQVTQMGQEVILRCVPISNHLYFYWYRQILGQKVEFLVSFYNNEISEKSEIFDDQFSVERPDGSNFTLKIRSTKLEDSAMYFCASRVRDWRANVLTFGAGSRLTVL.

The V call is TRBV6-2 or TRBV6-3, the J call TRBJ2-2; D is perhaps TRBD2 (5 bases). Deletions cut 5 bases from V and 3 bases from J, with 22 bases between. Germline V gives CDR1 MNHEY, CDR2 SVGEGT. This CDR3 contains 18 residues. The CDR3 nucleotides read TGTGCCAGCAGTAAAATTAATGACCGGGGAATCTACACCGGGGAGCTGTTTTTT. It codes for CASSKINDRGIYTGELFF.

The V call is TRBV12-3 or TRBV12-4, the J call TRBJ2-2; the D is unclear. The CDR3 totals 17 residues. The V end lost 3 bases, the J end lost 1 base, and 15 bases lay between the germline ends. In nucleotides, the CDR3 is TGTGCCAGCAGTTTTTTTCCGGACGTCCTGAACACCGGGGAGCTGTTTTTT. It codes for CASSFFPDVLNTGELFF.

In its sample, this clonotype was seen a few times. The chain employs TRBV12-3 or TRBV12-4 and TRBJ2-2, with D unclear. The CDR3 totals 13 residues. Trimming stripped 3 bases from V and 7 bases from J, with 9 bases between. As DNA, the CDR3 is TGTGCCAGCAGTTTCTCCGTCGGCGGGGAGCTGTTTTTT. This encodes CASSFSVGGELFF.

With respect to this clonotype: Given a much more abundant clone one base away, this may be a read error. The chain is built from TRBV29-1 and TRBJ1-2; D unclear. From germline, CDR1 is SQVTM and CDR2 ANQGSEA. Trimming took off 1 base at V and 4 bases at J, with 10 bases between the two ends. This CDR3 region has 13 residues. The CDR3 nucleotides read TGCAGCGTTGAAGTGGTACCTAGCTATGGCTACACCTTC. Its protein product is CSVEVVPSYGYTF.

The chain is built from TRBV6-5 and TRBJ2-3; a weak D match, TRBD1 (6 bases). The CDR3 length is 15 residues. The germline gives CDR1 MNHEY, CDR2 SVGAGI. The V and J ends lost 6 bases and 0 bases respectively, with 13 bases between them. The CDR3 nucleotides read TGTGCCAGCAGCCCGGACAGCCCTAGCACAGATACGCAGTATTTT. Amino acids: CASSPDSPSTDTQYF.

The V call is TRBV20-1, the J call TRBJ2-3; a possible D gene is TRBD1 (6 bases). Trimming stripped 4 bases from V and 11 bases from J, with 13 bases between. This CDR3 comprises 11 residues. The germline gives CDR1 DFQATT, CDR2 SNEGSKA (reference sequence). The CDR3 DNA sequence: TGCAGTGCTAACAACAGGGAGAGGCAGTATTTT. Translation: CSANNRERQYF.

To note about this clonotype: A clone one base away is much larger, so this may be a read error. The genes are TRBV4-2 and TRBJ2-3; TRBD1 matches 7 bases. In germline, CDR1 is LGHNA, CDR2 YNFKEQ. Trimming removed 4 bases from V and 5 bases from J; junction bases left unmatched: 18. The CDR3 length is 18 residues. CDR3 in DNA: TGTGCCAGCAGCCGACCATCGATCGAGGGGGCCCACATAGATACGCAGTATTTT. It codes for CASSRPSIEGAHIDTQYF.

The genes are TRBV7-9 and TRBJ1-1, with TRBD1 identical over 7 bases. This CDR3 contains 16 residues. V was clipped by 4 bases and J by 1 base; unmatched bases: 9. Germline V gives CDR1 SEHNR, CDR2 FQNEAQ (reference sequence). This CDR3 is CASSSSGGWGNTEAFF. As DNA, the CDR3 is TGTGCCAGCAGCTCCTCAGGGGGTTGGGGGAACACTGAAGCTTTCTTT.

In nucleotides, the CDR3 is TGTGCCAGCAGTCCCCTTAGAGGCCGGGACACTTGGGACAATGAGCAGTTCTTC. Encoded protein: CASSPLRGRDTWDNEQFF. V and J are TRBV12-3 or TRBV12-4 and TRBJ2-1; D might be TRBD1 (6 bases). The V and J ends lost 5 bases and 5 bases respectively, with 25 bases between them. This CDR3 contains 18 residues.

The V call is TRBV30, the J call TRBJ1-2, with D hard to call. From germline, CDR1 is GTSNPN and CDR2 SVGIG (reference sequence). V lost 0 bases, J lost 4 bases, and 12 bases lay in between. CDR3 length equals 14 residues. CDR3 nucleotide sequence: TGTGCCTGGAGTGTACGGCGTCAGGCCTATGGCTACACCTTC. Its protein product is CAWSVRRQAYGYTF.

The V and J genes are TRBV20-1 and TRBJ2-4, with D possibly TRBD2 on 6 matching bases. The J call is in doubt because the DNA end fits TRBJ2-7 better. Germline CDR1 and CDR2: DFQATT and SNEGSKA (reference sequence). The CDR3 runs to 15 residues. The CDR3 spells CSARDPGGKAYEQYF. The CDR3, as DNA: TGCAGTGCTAGAGATCCTGGCGGGAAAGCCTACGAGCAGTACTTC.

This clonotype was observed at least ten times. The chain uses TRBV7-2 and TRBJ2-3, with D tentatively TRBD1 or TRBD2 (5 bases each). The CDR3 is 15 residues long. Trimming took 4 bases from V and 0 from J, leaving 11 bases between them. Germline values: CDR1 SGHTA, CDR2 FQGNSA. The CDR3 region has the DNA TGTGCCAGCAGCTCCCGGGGCCTGAGCACAGATACGCAGTATTTT. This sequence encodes CASSSRGLSTDTQYF.

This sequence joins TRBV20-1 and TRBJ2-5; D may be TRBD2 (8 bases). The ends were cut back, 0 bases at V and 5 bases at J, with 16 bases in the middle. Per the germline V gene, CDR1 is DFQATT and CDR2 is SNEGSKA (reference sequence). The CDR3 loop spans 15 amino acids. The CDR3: CSARDSGTAWETQYF. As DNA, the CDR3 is TGCAGTGCTAGAGATAGCGGGACAGCGTGGGAGACCCAGTACTTC.

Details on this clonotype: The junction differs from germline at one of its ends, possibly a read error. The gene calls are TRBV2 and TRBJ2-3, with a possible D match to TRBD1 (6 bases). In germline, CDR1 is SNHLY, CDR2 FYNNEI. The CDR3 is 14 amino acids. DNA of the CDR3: TGTGCCATCAGTGGGGGCGCCGGCACAGATACGCAGTATTTT. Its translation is CAISGGAGTDTQYF. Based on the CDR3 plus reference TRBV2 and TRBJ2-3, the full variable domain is EPEVTQTPSHQVTQMGQEVILRCVPISNHLYFYWYRQILGQKVEFLVSFYNNEISEKSEIFDDQFSVERPDGSNFTLKIRSTKLEDSAMYFCAISGGAGTDTQYFGPGTRLTVL.

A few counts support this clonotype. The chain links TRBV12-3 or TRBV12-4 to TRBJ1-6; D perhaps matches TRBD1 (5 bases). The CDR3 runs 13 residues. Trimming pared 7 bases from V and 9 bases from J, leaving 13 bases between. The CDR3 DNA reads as TGTGCCAGCAAGCAGGGTGGAGGTTCACCCCTCCACTTT. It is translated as CASKQGGGSPLHF.

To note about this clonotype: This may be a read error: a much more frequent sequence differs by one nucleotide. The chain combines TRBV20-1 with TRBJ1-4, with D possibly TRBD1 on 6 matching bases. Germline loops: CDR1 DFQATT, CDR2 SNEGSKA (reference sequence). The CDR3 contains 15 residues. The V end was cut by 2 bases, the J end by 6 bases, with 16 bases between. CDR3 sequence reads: CSARNPGTQDEKLFF. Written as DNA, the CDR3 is TGCAGTGCTAGAAATCCAGGGACACAGGATGAAAAACTGTTTTTT.

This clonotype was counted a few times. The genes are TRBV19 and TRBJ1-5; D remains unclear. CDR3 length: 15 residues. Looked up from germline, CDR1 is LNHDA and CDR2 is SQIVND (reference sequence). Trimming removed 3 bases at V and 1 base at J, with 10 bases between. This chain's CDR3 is CASSITGFSNQPQHF. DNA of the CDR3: TGTGCCAGTAGTATTACGGGGTTCAGCAATCAGCCCCAGCATTTT. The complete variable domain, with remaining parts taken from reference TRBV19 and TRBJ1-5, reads DGGITQSPKYLFRKEGQNVTLSCEQNLNHDAMYWYRQDPGQGLRLIYYSQIVNDFQKGDIAEGYSVSREKKESFPLTVTSAQKNPTAFYLCASSITGFSNQPQHFGDGTRLSIL.

DNA of the CDR3: TGTGCCAGCAGTTTAGCTCCAGGGCGGCGGCAGCCCCAGCATTTT. The encoded protein is CASSLAPGRRQPQHF. This chain links TRBV12-3 or TRBV12-4 with TRBJ1-5; D is perhaps TRBD1 (5 bases). V shed 0 bases and J shed 7 bases, with 13 bases lying between them. The CDR3 runs to 15 residues.